A single sample gave rise to the 11 T cell receptor beta chains below, sequenced in a study of T cells in Graves' hyperthyroidism and ophthalmopathy. What was amplified from RNA transcripts were TCR beta CDR3 regions. HTBI primers drove first-round RT-PCR of the TCR CDR3. TCRdb passed the multiplex PCR reads through MiXCR, listing each CDR3 protein once. Among 310,000 or so distinct CDR3 sequences listed, approximately 17% were seen once. Sequences were obtained from blood. These receptors were collected from an older woman with Graves' ophthalmopathy.

The table lists this clonotype with a count of one. The J gene is TRBJ2-3, the V gene TRBV4-3; D is possibly TRBD2 (5 bases). Trimming cost V 8 bases and J 3 bases, with 15 bases left between them. CDR1 is LGHNA and CDR2 is YSLEER in the germline V gene. The CDR3 has 14 amino acids. CDR3 residues: CASATTGLTDTQYF. CDR3 bases: TGCGCCAGCGCCACGACGGGGTTGACAGATACGCAGTATTTT.

The chain carries TRBV4-2 and TRBJ2-7; D is uncertain. The germline V gene encodes CDR1 LGHNA and CDR2 YNFKEQ. The ends were cut back, 0 bases at V and 3 bases at J, with 9 bases in the middle. The CDR3 has 14 residues. The CDR3 region has the DNA TGTGCCAGCAGCCAAGAGTCCCTACACTACGAGCAGTACTTC. Translating it yields CASSQESLHYEQYF.

The rearrangement links TRBV29-1 to TRBJ2-1; 12 bases align to TRBD2. The ends lost 4 bases at V and 2 bases at J; junction bases unmatched: 0. Per germline, CDR1 SQVTM and CDR2 ANQGSEA. The CDR3 covers 14 residues. The DNA for the CDR3 is TGCAGCGTTGGACTAGCGGGGGCCTACAATGAGCAGTTCTTC. The encoded protein is CSVGLAGAYNEQFF.

This clonotype was recorded at least ten times. The CDR3 region is CASSPRGQGGGETQYF. CDR3 nucleotides: TGTGCCAGCAGCCCCCGTGGACAGGGGGGTGGTGAGACCCAGTACTTC. This chain links TRBV7-8 with TRBJ2-5, with 10 bases aligning to TRBD1. Per the germline V gene, CDR1 is SGHVS and CDR2 is FQNEAQ. CDR3 length: 16 residues. V gave up 5 bases and J gave up 5 bases; unmatched junction bases: 11.

The chain carries TRBV6-2 or TRBV6-3 and TRBJ1-1; D is uncertain. In germline, CDR1 is MNHEY, CDR2 SVGEGT. The CDR3 has 16 residues. With 1 base removed from V and 0 bases from J, the gap between germline ends came to 12 bases. The CDR3 loop is CASSYYQEYLNTEAFF. The CDR3 region has the DNA TGTGCCAGCAGTTACTACCAGGAGTACTTGAACACTGAAGCTTTCTTT.

This clonotype was observed at least ten times. V gene TRBV5-1 combines with J gene TRBJ1-4; TRBD1 matches at 10 bases. V gave up 4 bases and J gave up 7 bases; unmatched junction bases: 4. Germline CDR1 is SGHRS and CDR2 is YFSETQ. The CDR3 loop spans 14 amino acids. Here the CDR3 reads CASSTGQGSEKLFF. DNA for the CDR3: TGCGCCAGCAGCACGGGACAGGGGAGTGAAAAACTGTTTTTT.

There are a few counts of this clonotype. In DNA form, the CDR3 reads TGTGCCATCAGTGAGTCGACCAGGAGCAATGAGCAGTTCTTC. Translation gives CAISESTRSNEQFF. The rearrangement joins TRBV10-3 to TRBJ2-1, with D hard to call. The CDR3 extends over 14 amino acids. Trimming took off 0 bases at V and 6 bases at J, with 9 bases between the two ends. The V gene's germline CDR1 is ENHRY and CDR2 SYGVKD.

This clonotype was detected many times. Written as DNA, the CDR3 is TGCAGTGCTGTCACAGGGGGCTGGAGAAATGAGCAGTTCTTC. Translation: CSAVTGGWRNEQFF. J is TRBJ2-1 and V is TRBV20-1; TRBD1 matches at 9 bases. CDR1 DFQATT and CDR2 SNEGSKA come from the germline V gene (reference sequence). This CDR3 region has 14 residues. V trimming: 5 bases; J trimming: 7 bases; junction bases outside the gene matches: 9.

This clonotype was seen more than once but under ten times. The chain recombines TRBV20-1 with TRBJ2-7; TRBD1 might be the D (5 bases). V dropped 0 bases and J dropped 5 bases, with 11 bases sitting between them. This CDR3 comprises 13 residues. Germline V gene sequence: CDR1 DFQATT, CDR2 SNEGSKA (reference sequence). CDR3 coding DNA: TGCAGTGCTAGAGATGGGGCTTGGAACGAGCAGTACTTC. Protein: CSARDGAWNEQYF.

This clonotype was recorded many times. The chain has TRBV28 and TRBJ1-1, with a tentative D call TRBD1 (5 bases). CDR1 and CDR2 (germline): MDHEN, SYDVKM. V shed 4 bases and J shed 4 bases, with 16 bases lying between them. This CDR3 region has 15 residues. CDR3 protein: CASSSPGFRGTEAFF. CDR3 DNA: TGTGCCAGCAGTTCCCCAGGGTTCCGGGGCACTGAAGCTTTCTTT.

This clonotype was observed many times. The chain recombines TRBV7-8 with TRBJ2-3; 7 bases match TRBD1. Germline V CDR1 and CDR2: SGHVS, FQNEAQ. The junction had 13 bases not matched to a gene; V was cut back by 2 bases and J by 2 bases. The CDR3 consists of 18 residues. The CDR3 DNA reads TGTGCCAGCAGCTTAAAGCAGGGGGTAATTGGGTACACAGATACGCAGTATTTT. Amino acids: CASSLKQGVIGYTDTQYF. The full variable domain, with the rest looked up from reference TRBV7-8 and TRBJ2-3, is GAGVSQSPRYKVAKRGQDVALRCDPISGHVSLFWYQQALGQGPEFLTYFQNEAQLDKSGLPSDRFFAERPEGSVSTLKIQRTQQEDSAVYLCASSLKQGVIGYTDTQYFGPGTRLTVL.